One sample yielded the 12 T cell receptor beta chains listed below, sequenced in a study of T cells of healthy individuals. MiXCR was run by TCRdb on the 5' RACE reads, yielding one entry per CDR3 protein. The sample carries around 100,000 distinct CDR3 sequences, 17% recorded once. These receptors came from a human donor in good health.

This clonotype has only a few counts. The J gene is TRBJ2-1, the V gene TRBV2; 9 nucleotides align to TRBD1. The germline gives CDR1 SNHLY, CDR2 FYNNEI. Germline trimming cut 7 bases from V and 7 bases from J; bases unmatched to any gene: 8. This CDR3 region has 14 residues. In DNA, the CDR3 is TGTGCCAGCATCCGGGACAGGGATCGGAATGAGCAGTTCTTC. Encoded protein: CASIRDRDRNEQFF.

This clonotype turned up a few times. The chain combines TRBV2 with TRBJ2-5; D unresolved. The CDR3 runs 13 residues. CDR1 is SNHLY, CDR2 FYNNEI, per germline. The V and J ends lost 3 bases and 7 bases respectively, with 12 bases between them. The CDR3 coding sequence is TGTGCCAGCAGTGACTTACTCACGGGGACCCAGTACTTC. Amino acids: CASSDLLTGTQYF.

This clonotype was observed at least ten times. A junction boundary mismatches the germline segment, possibly from a read error. The V and J genes are TRBV7-6 and TRBJ2-3, with D possibly called TRBD1 or TRBD2 (5 bases each). Looked up from germline, CDR1 is SGHVS and CDR2 is FNYEAQ. The CDR3 is 14 amino acids. The CDR3 protein is CTELLGEWGDTQYF. CDR3 coding DNA: TGCACCGAATTACTAGGGGAATGGGGGGATACGCAGTATTTT.

This clonotype was picked up a small number of times. The V call is TRBV4-2, the J call TRBJ1-6; D is uncertain. V gave up 0 bases and J gave up 7 bases, with 7 bases separating them. The CDR3 loop spans 14 amino acids. Germline V gene sequence: CDR1 LGHNA, CDR2 YNFKEQ. In DNA form, the CDR3 reads TGTGCCAGCAGCCAAGACCCCAAGAATTCACCCCTCCACTTT. This gives the protein CASSQDPKNSPLHF.

This clonotype was observed many times. This chain uses TRBV6-2 or TRBV6-3 with TRBJ2-3; 7 bases match TRBD1. The J segment lost 6 bases and the V segment lost 4 bases, leaving 13 bases of the junction unmatched. The CDR3 covers 16 residues. In germline, CDR1 is MNHEY, CDR2 SVGEGT. In DNA form, the CDR3 reads TGTGCCAGCAGTTTCTTACAGGGGCCGTGGGGGGATACGCAGTATTTT. It specifies CASSFLQGPWGDTQYF.

The chain is built from TRBV20-1 and TRBJ1-3; weak D call: TRBD1 (6 bases). V was clipped by 3 bases and J by 2 bases, with 11 bases between them. From germline, CDR1 is DFQATT and CDR2 SNEGSKA (reference sequence). The CDR3 has 14 residues. The CDR3 spells CSARDGTTGNTIYF. The CDR3 coding sequence is TGCAGTGCTAGGGACGGGACAACTGGAAACACCATATATTTT.

This chain links TRBV23-1 with TRBJ2-2, with D perhaps matching TRBD1 (6 bases). TRBV23-1 is an open reading frame whose function is uncertain. This CDR3 is built from 21 residues. The ends were cut back, 8 bases at V and 0 bases at J, with 31 bases in the middle. The CDR3 DNA follows: TGCGCCAGCCCCCTCAAATCCGTTAGGGCCCTCCGGGACACGAACACCGGGGAGCTGTTTTTT. Its protein product is CASPLKSVRALRDTNTGELFF.

This chain uses TRBV5-6 with TRBJ2-6; no clear D. The V end was cut by 3 bases, the J end by 0 bases, with 7 bases between. Germline V gene data show CDR1 as SGHDT and CDR2 as YYEEEE. CDR3 size: 15 residues. Here the CDR3 reads CASSSGPSGANVLTF. CDR3 sequence (DNA): TGTGCCAGCAGCTCTGGGCCCTCTGGGGCCAACGTCCTGACTTTC.

This clonotype was seen only a few times. The J gene is TRBJ1-5, the V gene TRBV6-2 or TRBV6-3; a possible D gene is TRBD1 (6 bases). The V end was cut by 3 bases, the J end by 2 bases, with 14 bases between. Germline CDR1 is MNHEY and CDR2 is SVGEGT. CDR3 size: 16 residues. For the CDR3, the DNA is TGTGCCAGCAGTTATGAGTCACAGGGTCGCAATCAGCCCCAGCATTTT. Its translation: CASSYESQGRNQPQHF.

This chain uses TRBV20-1 with TRBJ2-3; D not resolved. Germline-derived CDR1 and CDR2 are DFQATT and SNEGSKA (reference sequence). This CDR3 has 15 amino acids. The V gene lost 0 bases and the J gene lost 2 bases, with 12 bases spanning the gap. The CDR3 region has the DNA TGCAGTGCTAGAGATCAACAACAGTACACAGATACGCAGTATTTT. It translates to CSARDQQQYTDTQYF.

The V and J genes are TRBV6-5 and TRBJ2-3; D ambiguous. Trimming took off 5 bases at V and 5 bases at J, with 11 bases between the two ends. This CDR3 has 13 residues. Per germline, CDR1 MNHEY and CDR2 SVGAGI. The CDR3 protein is CASSTRSVDTQYF. CDR3 coding DNA: TGTGCCAGCAGTACGAGGTCCGTAGATACGCAGTATTTT.

The sample holds a few counts of this clonotype. This chain links TRBV5-1 with TRBJ2-3; 9 bases are shared with TRBD2. From germline, CDR1 is SGHRS and CDR2 YFSETQ. The CDR3 is 19 residues long. The V segment lost 4 bases and the J segment 0 bases; nucleotides outside the gene matches: 15. In DNA form, the CDR3 reads TGCGCCAGCAGCGCTCGGGGACTAGCCAACGTCTTTAGCACAGATACGCAGTATTTT. Protein product: CASSARGLANVFSTDTQYF.